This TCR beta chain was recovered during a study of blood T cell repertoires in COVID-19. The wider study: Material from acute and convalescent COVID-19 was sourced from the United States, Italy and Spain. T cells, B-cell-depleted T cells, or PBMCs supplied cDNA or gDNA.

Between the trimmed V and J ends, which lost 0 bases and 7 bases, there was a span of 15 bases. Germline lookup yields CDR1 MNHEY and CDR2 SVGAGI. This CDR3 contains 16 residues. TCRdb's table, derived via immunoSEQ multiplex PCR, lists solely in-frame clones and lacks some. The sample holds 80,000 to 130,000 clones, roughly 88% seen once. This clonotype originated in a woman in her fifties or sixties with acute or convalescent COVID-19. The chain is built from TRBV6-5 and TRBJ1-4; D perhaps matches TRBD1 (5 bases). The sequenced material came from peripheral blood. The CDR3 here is CASSYSTAGLGEKLFF. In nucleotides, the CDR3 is TGTGCCAGCAGTTACTCGACGGCGGGGCTTGGTGAAAAACTGTTTTTT.